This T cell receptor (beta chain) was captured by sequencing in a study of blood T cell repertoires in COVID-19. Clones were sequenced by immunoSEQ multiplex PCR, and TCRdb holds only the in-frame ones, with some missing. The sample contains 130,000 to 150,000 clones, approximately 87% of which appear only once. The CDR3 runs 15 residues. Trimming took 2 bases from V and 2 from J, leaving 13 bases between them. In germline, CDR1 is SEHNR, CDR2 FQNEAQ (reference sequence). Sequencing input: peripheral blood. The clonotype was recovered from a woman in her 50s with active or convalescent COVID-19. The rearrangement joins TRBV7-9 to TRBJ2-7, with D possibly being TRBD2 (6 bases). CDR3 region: CASSLSGSRTYEQYF. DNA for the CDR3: TGTGCCAGCAGCTTATCCGGGAGCCGAACCTACGAGCAGTACTTC.